The 30 T cell receptor beta chains presented below share a single source sample, sequenced in a study of blood T cell repertoires in COVID-19. The assay was immunoSEQ multiplex PCR, and TCRdb's table has in-frame clones only and misses some. The sample holds 220,000 or so clones; about 83% are singletons and the top ten take about 7%. Sample: PBMCs or T cells enriched from blood (not recorded which). The receptor source for this set is a woman aged 40 to 50 who had recovered from COVID-19.

V usage is TRBV5-1 and J usage is TRBJ1-5, with D possibly matching TRBD1 (6 bases). Deletions cut 4 bases from V and 4 bases from J, with 12 bases between. This CDR3 is built from 14 residues. From germline, CDR1 is SGHRS and CDR2 YFSETQ. CDR3: CASSQGTPNQPQHF. The CDR3, as DNA: TGCGCCAGCAGCCAAGGGACACCGAATCAGCCCCAGCATTTT.

The chain combines TRBV27 with TRBJ1-5; D perhaps matches TRBD1 (6 bases). The CDR3 length is 12 residues. Trimming cost V 2 bases and J 9 bases, with 8 bases left between them. Germline CDR1 reads MNHEY; CDR2 reads SMNVEV (reference sequence). CDR3 amino acids: CASSLRGGPQHF. CDR3 nucleotides: TGTGCCAGCAGTTTAAGGGGGGGGCCCCAGCATTTT.

Turning to this clone: Different DNA sequences within this sample yield the same CDR3. This rearrangement joins TRBV3-1 (or the pseudogene TRBV3-2) to TRBJ2-7; 7 bases line up with TRBD2. CDR1 is LGHDT, CDR2 YNNKEL, per germline (reference sequence). CDR3 size: 14 residues. V dropped 3 bases and J dropped 2; count of bases not matched to a gene: 4. The CDR3, as DNA: TGTGCCAGCAGCCACTCACTAGCGCCCTACGAGCAGTACTTC. Its translation is CASSHSLAPYEQYF.

The rearrangement links TRBV10-3 to TRBJ1-2, with 8 bases that match TRBD1. With 4 bases clipped from V and 0 bases from J, the junction kept 10 bases outside the gene matches. CDR1 and CDR2 from the germline V gene are ENHRY and SYGVKD. This CDR3 spans 17 amino acids. CDR3 in DNA: TGTGCCATCAGTGTAGGACAGGGAAGATTTACTAACTATGGCTACACCTTC. This codes for CAISVGQGRFTNYGYTF.

The chain is built from TRBV2 and TRBJ2-7; 7 bases are a match to TRBD2. V was pared by 7 bases and J by 7 bases, with 16 bases of the junction left unmatched. From germline, CDR1 is SNHLY and CDR2 FYNNEI. The CDR3 has 15 amino acids. The CDR3 protein is CASTISGEGIVEQYF. For the CDR3, the DNA is TGTGCCAGCACCATCTCGGGGGAGGGTATTGTAGAGCAGTACTTC. The full variable domain, completed using reference TRBV2 and TRBJ2-7, is EPEVTQTPSHQVTQMGQEVILRCVPISNHLYFYWYRQILGQKVEFLVSFYNNEISEKSEIFDDQFSVERPDGSNFTLKIRSTKLEDSAMYFCASTISGEGIVEQYFGPGTRLTVT.

The chain has TRBV28 and TRBJ1-4, with D unresolved. Trimming stripped 8 bases from V and 0 bases from J, with 7 bases between. The CDR3 extends over 13 amino acids. From germline, CDR1 is MDHEN and CDR2 SYDVKM. The CDR3, as DNA: TGTGCCAGCGGACTTTCAACTAATGAAAAACTGTTTTTT. Encoded protein: CASGLSTNEKLFF.

The rearrangement joins TRBV9 to TRBJ1-3, with D unresolved. Deletions cut 0 bases from V and 0 bases from J, with 7 bases between. The CDR3 runs to 15 residues. CDR1 SGDLS and CDR2 YYNGEE come from the germline V gene. CDR3: CASSVDNDSGNTIYF. CDR3 DNA: TGTGCCAGCAGCGTAGACAATGACTCTGGAAACACCATATATTTT.

The genes are TRBV5-1 and TRBJ1-1; TRBD1 agrees at 7 bases. With V trimmed by 3 bases and J by 4 bases, 3 bases remained unmatched. Germline V CDR1 and CDR2: SGHRS, YFSETQ. This CDR3 contains 13 residues. DNA of the CDR3: TGCGCCAGCAGCTCAGGGACAGCCACTGAAGCTTTCTTT. Translation gives CASSSGTATEAFF.

The chain combines TRBV5-1 with TRBJ2-3; no definite D call. The CDR3 is made up of 14 amino acids. The germline V gene has CDR1 SGHRS and CDR2 YFSETQ. Trimming pared 0 bases from V and 2 bases from J, leaving 7 bases between. CDR3 DNA sequence: TGCGCCAGCAGCTTGGACCACTACACAGATACGCAGTATTTT. It is translated as CASSLDHYTDTQYF.

V and J are TRBV5-1 and TRBJ1-3; D unclear. The CDR3 covers 17 residues. The V gene lost 4 bases and the J gene lost 0 bases, with 17 bases spanning the gap. Germline V gene data show CDR1 as SGHRS and CDR2 as YFSETQ. The CDR3 is CASSILAGSASGNTIYF. The CDR3 DNA follows: TGCGCCAGCAGCATTTTGGCAGGATCGGCCTCTGGAAACACCATATATTTT.

The rearrangement links TRBV25-1 to TRBJ2-7; 13 bases are shared with TRBD2. V lost 2 bases, J lost 9 bases, and 7 bases stayed unmatched. Germline loops: CDR1 MGHDK, CDR2 SYGVNS. The CDR3 extends over 15 amino acids. CDR3 protein: CASSEHQGLAGVQYF. For the CDR3, the DNA is TGTGCCAGCAGTGAACACCAAGGACTAGCGGGAGTGCAGTACTTC.

The chain joins TRBV21-1 to TRBJ2-5; TRBD2, as called in the table, went unchecked against the DNA. TRBV21-1 is deemed a pseudogene. The CDR3 has 15 amino acids. CDR3 in amino acids: CASSTGEMYQETQYF. CDR3 in DNA: TGTGCCAGCAGCACCGGGGAGATGTACCAAGAGACCCAGTACTTC.

The chain joins TRBV6-5 to TRBJ2-7, with 12 bases aligning to TRBD1. The V and J ends lost 4 bases and 7 bases, in that order; junction bases with no gene match: 5. The CDR3 contains 14 residues. Germline V gene data show CDR1 as MNHEY and CDR2 as SVGAGI. The CDR3 region is CASSSGTGGREQYV. The CDR3 coding sequence is TGTGCCAGCAGTTCGGGGACAGGGGGCCGGGAGCAGTACGTC.

The J gene is TRBJ2-1, the V gene TRBV7-9; D tentatively reads TRBD1 or TRBD2 (6 bases each). Trimming took 5 bases from V and 6 from J, leaving 14 bases between them. The CDR3 is 14 amino acids. In germline, CDR1 is SEHNR, CDR2 FQNEAQ (reference sequence). CDR3 amino acids: CASSRGTSLNEQFF. DNA of the CDR3: TGTGCCAGCAGCAGGGGGACTTCTCTCAATGAGCAGTTCTTC.

Only a few counts were recorded for this clone. This chain uses TRBV5-1 with TRBJ1-1; TRBD1 aligns across 7 bases. This CDR3 has 14 residues. Germline V CDR1 and CDR2: SGHRS, YFSETQ. The V and J ends lost 3 bases and 4 bases, in that order; junction bases with no gene match: 6. CDR3 nucleotide sequence: TGCGCCAGCAGCTCCAGGGGGTTAGGCACTGAAGCTTTCTTT. The encoded protein is CASSSRGLGTEAFF.

The chain couples TRBV6-1 to TRBJ2-1, with 11 bases matching TRBD2. This CDR3 contains 15 residues. Germline values: CDR1 MNHNS, CDR2 SASEGT. V shed 2 bases, J shed 7 bases, and the junction held 4 bases outside the gene matches. This CDR3 is CASSEIAGGINEQFF. Written as DNA, the CDR3 is TGTGCCAGCAGTGAAATAGCGGGAGGGATAAATGAGCAGTTCTTC.

The V and J genes are TRBV5-1 and TRBJ1-2; D may be TRBD1 (5 bases). This CDR3 is built from 14 residues. Germline-derived CDR1 and CDR2 are SGHRS and YFSETQ. V shed 0 bases and J shed 4 bases, with 10 bases lying between them. The CDR3 DNA is TGCGCCAGCAGCTTGGCCGGGGGAACCTATGGCTACACCTTC. As protein: CASSLAGGTYGYTF.

The rearrangement uses TRBV24-1 and TRBJ1-2; 8 bases align to TRBD1. The length of the CDR3 is 13 residues. The V gene's germline CDR1 is KGHDR and CDR2 SFDVKD. The ends lost 7 bases at V and 4 bases at J; junction bases unmatched: 4. The CDR3 reads CATSRGRAYGYTF. The CDR3 DNA reads as TGTGCCACCAGCAGGGGGCGGGCCTATGGCTACACCTTC.

The chain is built from TRBV5-1 and TRBJ2-5, with TRBD1 matching 10 bases. With V trimmed by 4 bases and J by 4 bases, 4 bases remained unmatched. In germline, CDR1 is SGHRS, CDR2 YFSETQ. The CDR3 extends over 14 amino acids. The CDR3 loop is CASSVRDRGETQYF. The DNA for the CDR3 is TGCGCCAGCAGCGTCCGGGACAGGGGAGAGACCCAGTACTTC.

The chain recombines TRBV11-3 with TRBJ1-2, with D perhaps matching TRBD1 (5 bases). The germline V gene has CDR1 SGHNT and CDR2 YENEEA. The CDR3 contains 13 residues. V was shortened by 3 bases and J by 3 bases, with 8 bases between the two germline ends. The CDR3 DNA reads TGTGCCAGCAGCTTGCGGGACTACTATGGCTACACCTTC. It encodes CASSLRDYYGYTF.

This chain joins TRBV29-1 and TRBJ1-2, with 8 bases that match TRBD1. The germline CDR1 and CDR2 sequences are SQVTM and ANQGSEA. The CDR3 has 13 residues. J lost 5 bases, V lost 3 bases, and 5 bases had no gene match. The CDR3 reads CSVDETGVYGYTF. The CDR3, as DNA: TGCAGCGTTGACGAGACAGGGGTATATGGCTACACCTTC.

This clone showed up just a few times. The V gene is TRBV11-3, the J gene TRBJ1-2, with TRBD1 identical over 10 bases. J gave up 6 bases and V 5 bases, and 12 bases lay outside the gene matches. This CDR3 has 16 amino acids. Germline CDR1 and CDR2: SGHNT and YENEEA. The DNA for the CDR3 is TGTGCCAGCAGCCTAAGGGACAGGGGTGCCGGTGATGGCTACACCTTC. It is translated as CASSLRDRGAGDGYTF.

This chain joins TRBV11-2 and TRBJ2-1, with D possibly matching TRBD2 (6 bases). V shed 2 bases and J shed 9 bases, with 11 bases lying between them. Germline lookup yields CDR1 SGHAT and CDR2 FQNNGV. This CDR3 is 13 amino acids long. For the CDR3, the DNA is TGTGCCAGCAGCTTAATAGCGGTAATTGAGCAGTTCTTC. It translates to CASSLIAVIEQFF.

The genes are TRBV15 and TRBJ1-2, with unresolved D. Trimming removed 3 bases at V and 1 base at J, with 6 bases between. The CDR3 has 13 amino acids. CDR1 and CDR2 from the germline V gene are LNHNV and YYDKDF (reference sequence). The CDR3 loop reads CATSRSNNYGYTF. The CDR3, as DNA: TGTGCCACCAGCAGGAGCAATAACTATGGCTACACCTTC.

V usage is TRBV7-2 and J usage is TRBJ1-3; 7 bases line up with TRBD1. V lost 5 bases to trimming and J lost 0 bases; unmatched junction nucleotides: 7. Germline loops: CDR1 SGHTA, CDR2 FQGNSA. The CDR3 contains 16 residues. The CDR3 coding sequence is TGTGCCAGCAGCGTACGGACAGGAGCCTCTGGAAACACCATATATTTT. The encoded protein is CASSVRTGASGNTIYF. The entire variable domain, with the rest obtained from reference TRBV7-2 and TRBJ1-3, is as follows: GAGVSQSPSNKVTEKGKDVELRCDPISGHTALYWYRQSLGQGLEFLIYFQGNSAPDKSGLPSDRFSAERTGGSVSTLTIQRTQQEDSAVYLCASSVRTGASGNTIYFGEGSWLTVV.

In its sample, this clone was seen a few times. The chain is built from TRBV24-1 and TRBJ1-5, with D uncertain. With 6 bases removed from V and 3 bases from J, the gap between germline ends came to 11 bases. Germline CDR1 is KGHDR and CDR2 is SFDVKD. The CDR3 is made up of 14 amino acids. CDR3 nucleotides: TGTGCCACCAGTACGCCCCGGGACAATCAGCCCCAGCATTTT. Its translation: CATSTPRDNQPQHF.

The chain couples TRBV21-1 to TRBJ2-7; the table calls TRBD2, which could not be checked here. TRBV21-1 is deemed a pseudogene. The CDR3 is made up of 15 amino acids. The CDR3 DNA reads as TGTGCCAGCAGCTCACCGGGACTAGCGAAGTCGTTGGGCAACTTC. It is translated as CASSSPGLAKSLGNF.

The chain uses TRBV5-1 and TRBJ2-7, with TRBD2 matching 9 bases. The CDR3 length is 15 residues. V trimming: 4 bases; J trimming: 7 bases; junction bases outside the gene matches: 12. In germline, CDR1 is SGHRS, CDR2 YFSETQ. In DNA form, the CDR3 reads TGCGCCAGCAGCCCCTTAGCGGGAGTAGAGCGGGAGCAGTACTTC. Protein sequence: CASSPLAGVEREQYF.

The rearrangement links TRBV3-1 (or the pseudogene TRBV3-2) to TRBJ1-1; 8 bases align to TRBD1. The CDR3 sequence is 17 residues long. V shed 1 base, J shed 5 bases, and the junction held 12 bases outside the gene matches. Germline assignment: CDR1 LGHDT and CDR2 YNNKEL (reference sequence). The CDR3, as DNA: TGTGCCAGCAGCCAAGTGTATTTTGCAGGGGGCGGAACTGAAGCTTTCTTT. Translated, it gives CASSQVYFAGGGTEAFF.

This clone has just one count. The chain joins TRBV11-2 to TRBJ2-1, with TRBD2 matching 8 bases. The CDR3 spans 15 residues. Trimming cost V 3 bases and J 0 bases; bases outside gene matches: 1. The germline gives CDR1 SGHAT, CDR2 FQNNGV. CDR3 bases: TGTGCCAGCAGCTTGAGCGGGGGCTCCTACAATGAGCAGTTCTTC. Translating gives CASSLSGGSYNEQFF. Filled out from reference TRBV11-2 and TRBJ2-1, the complete variable domain reads EAGVAQSPRYKIIEKRQSVAFWCNPISGHATLYWYQQILGQGPKLLIQFQNNGVVDDSQLPKDRFSAERLKGVDSTLKIQPAKLEDSAVYLCASSLSGGSYNEQFFGPGTRLTVL.